Listed below are T cell receptor beta chains from one sample, sequenced in a study of blood T cell repertoires in COVID-19. This table comes from immunoSEQ multiplex PCR, and its TCRdb copy is limited to in-frame clones, with some not included. The profile shows some 270,000 clones, approximately 85% of them singletons. Sequenced sample: peripheral blood. The receptors derive from a woman between 65 and 79 years old with acute or convalescent COVID-19. CDR3s include the opening cysteine and the closing phenylalanine or tryptophan. Fields, in order: V gene, J gene, D gene, clone size, CDR3 DNA, CDR3 protein. A D gene is named only where the DNA matches it firmly. Clone size is given for some rows only: seen once, a few or many times, or a class if the clone is expanded.

TRBV6-5	TRBJ2-5	-	-	TGTGCCAGCAGTTATCTGGTCGGGCGGGGGACCCAGTACTTC	CASSYLVGRGTQYF
TRBV24-1	TRBJ2-2	-	-	TGTGCCACCAGTGACCCGTCGGGGTCGGTGAACACCGGGGAGCTGTTTTTT	CATSDPSGSVNTGELFF
TRBV2	TRBJ1-1	TRBD1	-	TGTGCCAGCAGGGCCGGGACAGGGAAGGTGACTGAAGCTTTCTTT	CASRAGTGKVTEAFF
TRBV5-5	TRBJ1-3	-	-	TGTGCTAGCAGCTTGGGGCCTGGCAGGTCTCGTGGAAACACCATATATTTT	CASSLGPGRSRGNTIYF
TRBV7-2	TRBJ2-7	TRBD1	-	TGTGCCAGCAGTACGACAGGGGGAACCTACGAGCAGTACTTC	CASSTTGGTYEQYF
TRBV20-1	TRBJ1-6	TRBD1	-	TGCAGTGCCAGTCCGGGACAGGGTACAGGATCACCCCTCCACTTT	CSASPGQGTGSPLHF
TRBV2	TRBJ1-2	TRBD1	-	TGTGCCAGCAGCAACGGACAGGGGGCTAACTATGGCTACACCTTC	CASSNGQGANYGYTF
TRBV10-1	TRBJ1-6	-	-	TGCGCCAGCAGTGAAGCGGGGGCCAATTCACCCCTCCACTTT	CASSEAGANSPLHF
TRBV10-3	TRBJ2-7	TRBD1	-	TGTGCCATCAGTGAGAGGGGGCGGTACGAGCAGTACTTC	CAISERGRYEQYF
TRBV7-9	TRBJ1-3	-	-	TGTGCCAGCAGCCCCCAGGGGACTGGAAACACCATATATTTT	CASSPQGTGNTIYF
TRBV6-5	TRBJ1-6	TRBD1	-	TGTGCCAGCAGTTACTCAGGACAGGGCGGGTCACCCCTCCACTTT	CASSYSGQGGSPLHF
TRBV2	TRBJ2-2	-	-	TGTGCCAGCAGTGGTAGGATAGGGGGACAAGTGAACACCGGGGAGCTGTTTTTT	CASSGRIGGQVNTGELFF
TRBV20-1	TRBJ2-5	TRBD1	-	TGCAGTGCCTCACAGGGGGAGACCCAGTACTTC	CSASQGETQYF
TRBV18	TRBJ2-2	TRBD1	-	TGTGCCAGCTCACAAGGGACAGGGGGCACCGGGGAGCTGTTTTTT	CASSQGTGGTGELFF
TRBV7-8	TRBJ1-5	-	-	TGTGCCAGCAGCTTAGTCAGGGAAAATCAGCCCCAGCATTTT	CASSLVRENQPQHF
TRBV4-1	TRBJ2-1	TRBD1	-	TGCGCCAGCAGGGTGGCGGACAGGGAAAATGAGCAGTTCTTC	CASRVADRENEQFF
TRBV2	TRBJ2-1	TRBD2	-	TGTGCCAGCAGTGAACCCACTCGGACTAGTTCTGAGCAGTTCTTC	CASSEPTRTSSEQFF
TRBV5-1	TRBJ1-5	-	-	TGCGCCAGCAGCTTGGCCTACAGAAACCGAGAAGGGGGATATAGCAATCAGCCCCAGCATTTT	CASSLAYRNREGGYSNQPQHF
TRBV5-6	TRBJ2-7	-	-	TGTGCCAGCAGCGCGGTCGACGGTCGCGACGAGCAGTACTTC	CASSAVDGRDEQYF
TRBV27	TRBJ2-4	-	few	TGTGCCAGCAGTTGGGACTTCAAAAACATTCAGTACTTC	CASSWDFKNIQYF
TRBV10-3	TRBJ2-7	-	few	TGTGCCATCAGTGAGCAGGGGAGCTCCTACGAGCAGTACTTC	CAISEQGSSYEQYF
TRBV11-2	TRBJ2-7	-	few	TGTGCCAGCAGCTTAGATACGTGGGAGAACTACGAGCAGTACTTC	CASSLDTWENYEQYF
TRBV6-5	TRBJ1-5	TRBD1	-	TGTGCCAGCAATAGGCAGGGGGACAATCAGCCCCAGCATTTT	CASNRQGDNQPQHF
TRBV2	TRBJ2-3	TRBD2	once	TGTGCCAGCAGACGCCACCTAGCGGGTGAAACTAGCACAGATACGCAGTATTTT	CASRRHLAGETSTDTQYF
TRBV18	TRBJ1-5	-	-	TGTGCCAGCTCCCCTGAGCCCGGAGGGGCACAGCCCCAGCATTTT	CASSPEPGGAQPQHF
TRBV12-3/TRBV12-4	TRBJ1-1	-	-	TGTGCCAGCAGTTTGGGGGGAGGCACTGAAGCTTTCTTT	CASSLGGGTEAFF
TRBV10-3	TRBJ1-1	TRBD1	-	TGTGCCATGAGACAGGGGGACGGCACTGAAGCTTTCTTT	CAMRQGDGTEAFF
TRBV5-1	TRBJ2-2	TRBD2	-	TGCGCCAGCAGATACGGCGGGGGGGCCACCACCGGGGAGCTGTTTTTT	CASRYGGGATTGELFF
TRBV7-7	TRBJ2-7	-	-	TGTGCCAGCAGCTTACGGGTCGAGCAGTACTTC	CASSLRVEQYF
TRBV19	TRBJ1-1	TRBD1	-	TGTGCCAGTAGTATAGGGGACAGGGAAAACACTGAAGCTTTCTTT	CASSIGDRENTEAFF
TRBV7-9	TRBJ2-1	-	-	TGTGCCAGCAGCTTAGATTTCGGGGGATCCTACAATGAGCAGTTCTTC	CASSLDFGGSYNEQFF
TRBV4-1	TRBJ2-6	-	-	TGCGCCAGCAGCCTAAGTTACGGGGGGCTTGGGGCCAACGTCCTGACTTTC	CASSLSYGGLGANVLTF
TRBV2	TRBJ2-1	-	once	TGTGCCAGCAGTCCGACTAGTGATGAGCAGTTCTTC	CASSPTSDEQFF
TRBV29-1	TRBJ1-1	-	-	TGCAGCGGCCGGGACACGAGAGAAGCTTTCTTT	CSGRDTREAFF
TRBV5-5	TRBJ1-2	TRBD1	-	TGTGCCAGCAGCTTCCTCGGGACAGGGGCCTATGGCTACACCTTC	CASSFLGTGAYGYTF
TRBV7-2	TRBJ1-5	-	-	TGTGCCAGCAGCCCCGCGATTTCTAGCAATCAGCCCCAGCATTTT	CASSPAISSNQPQHF
TRBV7-9	TRBJ2-5	-	-	TGTGCCAGCAGCTTAGCGGGGGGAAAGACCCAGTACTTC	CASSLAGGKTQYF
TRBV7-8	TRBJ2-6	-	-	TGTGCCAGCAGCTTAGCCCACTCTGGGGCCAACGTCCTGACTTTC	CASSLAHSGANVLTF
TRBV2	TRBJ1-5	-	-	TGTGCCAGCAGTGAAGCGAGGCGTCCGTCGTTTGTTAGCAATCAGCCCCAGCATTTT	CASSEARRPSFVSNQPQHF
TRBV28	TRBJ1-1	-	-	TGTGCCAGCCGAAAGAGGGCTGGAGCTTTCTTT	CASRKRAGAFF
TRBV7-9	TRBJ1-4	-	-	TGTGCCAGCAGCTTAGGACGGGTCTGGTCAACTAATGAAAAACTGTTTTTT	CASSLGRVWSTNEKLFF
TRBV19	TRBJ1-1	-	once	TGTGCCAGTAGTATAGCTGGGAGGGGCGGTTTGACTGAAGCTTTCTTT	CASSIAGRGGLTEAFF
TRBV19	TRBJ1-2	TRBD1	-	TGTGCCAGCCGTCTGGGACAGGGGTCTAGGTATGGCTACACCTTC	CASRLGQGSRYGYTF
TRBV3-1/TRBV3-2	TRBJ1-3	-	-	TGTGCCAGCAGCCCCTCGGGGGGCTCTGGAAACACCATATATTTT	CASSPSGGSGNTIYF
TRBV3-1/TRBV3-2	TRBJ1-6	-	-	TGTGCCAGCAGCCAAGACTATTCACCCCTCCACTTT	CASSQDYSPLHF
TRBV30	TRBJ1-2	TRBD1	-	TGTGCCTGGAGTGGGACAGGGAGGTCTAACTATGGCTACACCTTC	CAWSGTGRSNYGYTF
TRBV19	TRBJ1-5	-	-	TGTGCCAGTCTGAACCTCCGGGGGGGGATAGACAATCAGCCCCAGCATTTT	CASLNLRGGIDNQPQHF
TRBV30	TRBJ1-2	TRBD1	-	TGTGCCTGGAAAGGACAGGCCGTCTATGGCTACACCTTC	CAWKGQAVYGYTF